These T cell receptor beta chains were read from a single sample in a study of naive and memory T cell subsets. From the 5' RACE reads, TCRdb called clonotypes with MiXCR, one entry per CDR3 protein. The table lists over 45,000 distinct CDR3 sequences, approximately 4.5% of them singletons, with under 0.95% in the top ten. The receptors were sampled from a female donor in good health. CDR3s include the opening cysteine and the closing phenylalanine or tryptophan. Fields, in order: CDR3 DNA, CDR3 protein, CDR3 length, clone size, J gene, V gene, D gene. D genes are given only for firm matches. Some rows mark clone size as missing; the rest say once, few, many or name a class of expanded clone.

cdr3_nt: TGTGCCAGCAGAAGATTACAGCGTACAGATACGCAGTATTTT
cdr3_aa: CASRRLQRTDTQYF
cdr3_length: 14
clone_size: few
j_call: TRBJ2-3
v_call: TRBV6-2/TRBV6-3
d_call: NA

cdr3_nt: TGTGCCAGCAGCTTAAGGTCCGGGGGAAGCACAGATACGCAGTATTTT
cdr3_aa: CASSLRSGGSTDTQYF
cdr3_length: 16
clone_size: many
j_call: TRBJ2-3
v_call: TRBV7-6
d_call: NA

cdr3_nt: TGTGCCAGCAGCGCTTATAGCAATCAGCCCCAGCATTTT
cdr3_aa: CASSAYSNQPQHF
cdr3_length: 13
clone_size: many
j_call: TRBJ1-5
v_call: TRBV3-1
d_call: NA

cdr3_nt: TGTGCCAGCAGCCCGGGGACTAGCGGGAGAGAATTTTACTACGAGCAGTACTTC
cdr3_aa: CASSPGTSGREFYYEQYF
cdr3_length: 18
clone_size: many
j_call: TRBJ2-7
v_call: TRBV3-1
d_call: TRBD2

cdr3_nt: TGTGCCAGCAGCCAAGCTCCGGGGGCTGGGGCCAACGTCCTGACTTTC
cdr3_aa: CASSQAPGAGANVLTF
cdr3_length: 16
clone_size: many
j_call: TRBJ2-6
v_call: TRBV3-1
d_call: NA

cdr3_nt: TGTGCCAGCAAGGGCGAAAACTATGGCTACACCTTC
cdr3_aa: CASKGENYGYTF
cdr3_length: 12
clone_size: many
j_call: TRBJ1-2
v_call: TRBV6-5
d_call: NA

cdr3_nt: TGTGCCAGCAGCCAAGTTCAGGGCCGCACAGATACGCAGTATTTT
cdr3_aa: CASSQVQGRTDTQYF
cdr3_length: 15
clone_size: many
j_call: TRBJ2-3
v_call: TRBV14
d_call: NA

cdr3_nt: TGTGCCACTCAACAGGGTACCCACGAGCAGTACTTC
cdr3_aa: CATQQGTHEQYF
cdr3_length: 12
clone_size: many
j_call: TRBJ2-7
v_call: TRBV7-9
d_call: NA

cdr3_nt: TGCAGTGCTAGTTGGGACAGGGGAAAGCCCCAGCATTTT
cdr3_aa: CSASWDRGKPQHF
cdr3_length: 13
clone_size: NA
j_call: TRBJ1-5
v_call: TRBV20-1
d_call: TRBD1

cdr3_nt: TGCAGCTTACAGGGACACTATGGCGACACCTTC
cdr3_aa: CSLQGHYGDTF
cdr3_length: 11
clone_size: NA
j_call: TRBJ1-2
v_call: TRBV20-1
d_call: NA

cdr3_nt: TGTGCCAGCAGTCTCGGACTAGCGGGAGGTGAGCAGTACTTC
cdr3_aa: CASSLGLAGGEQYF
cdr3_length: 14
clone_size: many
j_call: TRBJ2-7
v_call: TRBV27
d_call: TRBD2

cdr3_nt: TGTGCCAGCAGCCTCATAGGGGGGGCTAGCCGGAGGGCGGACTACAATGAGCAGTTCTTC
cdr3_aa: CASSLIGGASRRADYNEQFF
cdr3_length: 20
clone_size: many
j_call: TRBJ2-1
v_call: TRBV4-2
d_call: NA

cdr3_nt: TGTGCCAGCAGGTGGGGACAGGGCCACAATCAGCCCCAGCATTTT
cdr3_aa: CASRWGQGHNQPQHF
cdr3_length: 15
clone_size: many
j_call: TRBJ1-5
v_call: TRBV28
d_call: TRBD1

cdr3_nt: TGTGCCTGGAATCTCCCCTATGCCGGGGAGCTGTTTTTT
cdr3_aa: CAWNLPYAGELFF
cdr3_length: 13
clone_size: many
j_call: TRBJ2-2
v_call: TRBV30
d_call: NA

cdr3_nt: TGTGCCAGCAGCGTGGGCGTTTATAGCAATCAGCCCCAGCATTTT
cdr3_aa: CASSVGVYSNQPQHF
cdr3_length: 15
clone_size: many
j_call: TRBJ1-5
v_call: TRBV9
d_call: NA

cdr3_nt: TGTGCCAGCAGCCAAGTCCCCGGACAGAGCCAGTTCTTC
cdr3_aa: CASSQVPGQSQFF
cdr3_length: 13
clone_size: many
j_call: TRBJ2-1
v_call: TRBV14
d_call: NA

cdr3_nt: TGTGCCAGCAGTTACGCCGGGACCCCGCGGGAGAAACTGTTTTTT
cdr3_aa: CASSYAGTPREKLFF
cdr3_length: 15
clone_size: NA
j_call: TRBJ1-4
v_call: TRBV6-5
d_call: NA

cdr3_nt: TGTGCCAGCAGTTGGACTAGCGGCGCCTACGAGCAGTACTTC
cdr3_aa: CASSWTSGAYEQYF
cdr3_length: 14
clone_size: many
j_call: TRBJ2-7
v_call: TRBV6-2/TRBV6-3
d_call: TRBD2

cdr3_nt: TGTGCCTGGAGTGTGGGGGCGAACACTGAAGCTTTCTTT
cdr3_aa: CAWSVGANTEAFF
cdr3_length: 13
clone_size: many
j_call: TRBJ1-1
v_call: TRBV30
d_call: NA

cdr3_nt: TGCAGTGCTAGGGACAGACCTTACAATGAGCAGTTCTTC
cdr3_aa: CSARDRPYNEQFF
cdr3_length: 13
clone_size: medium-sized
j_call: TRBJ2-1
v_call: TRBV20-1
d_call: NA

cdr3_nt: TGTGCCAGCTCACCACCGCCGGCAGGGAGAACTGAAGCTTTCTTT
cdr3_aa: CASSPPPAGRTEAFF
cdr3_length: 15
clone_size: few
j_call: TRBJ1-1
v_call: TRBV18
d_call: NA

cdr3_nt: TGCGCCAGCAGTTCCGGGGCTTGGGGGCTTCCCTACGAGCAGTACTTC
cdr3_aa: CASSSGAWGLPYEQYF
cdr3_length: 16
clone_size: many
j_call: TRBJ2-7
v_call: TRBV23-1
d_call: NA

cdr3_nt: TGTGCCAGCAGTTCCCGACTCAGCAATGAGCAGTTCTTC
cdr3_aa: CASSSRLSNEQFF
cdr3_length: 13
clone_size: many
j_call: TRBJ2-1
v_call: TRBV27
d_call: NA

cdr3_nt: TGCAGTGCCCCCACTCGGGACTCTGGAAACACCATATATTTT
cdr3_aa: CSAPTRDSGNTIYF
cdr3_length: 14
clone_size: many
j_call: TRBJ1-3
v_call: TRBV20-1
d_call: NA

cdr3_nt: TGCAGCGTTGAAGATAAAACTGAAGCTTTCTTT
cdr3_aa: CSVEDKTEAFF
cdr3_length: 11
clone_size: many
j_call: TRBJ1-1
v_call: TRBV29-1
d_call: NA

cdr3_nt: TGTGCCAGCACTCAACTAGCGGGAGGAGAGACCCAGTACTTC
cdr3_aa: CASTQLAGGETQYF
cdr3_length: 14
clone_size: NA
j_call: TRBJ2-5
v_call: TRBV2
d_call: TRBD2

cdr3_nt: TGTGCCAGCACCACCTTGACCGGCCACGAGCAGTACTTC
cdr3_aa: CASTTLTGHEQYF
cdr3_length: 13
clone_size: few
j_call: TRBJ2-7
v_call: TRBV18
d_call: NA

cdr3_nt: TGCGCCAGCAGCGCAACAGGGGGATATGGCTACACCTTC
cdr3_aa: CASSATGGYGYTF
cdr3_length: 13
clone_size: many
j_call: TRBJ1-2
v_call: TRBV5-1
d_call: TRBD1

cdr3_nt: TGTGCCAGCAGCCGCGACAGGAACACTGAAGCTTTCTTT
cdr3_aa: CASSRDRNTEAFF
cdr3_length: 13
clone_size: many
j_call: TRBJ1-1
v_call: TRBV7-2
d_call: NA

cdr3_nt: TGTGCCAGCAGCTTAGATGGGAATCAGCCCCAGCATTTT
cdr3_aa: CASSLDGNQPQHF
cdr3_length: 13
clone_size: few
j_call: TRBJ1-5
v_call: TRBV7-9
d_call: NA

cdr3_nt: TGCAGCGTTGACACCAAGACAGGGGGTCCCCAAAATGAGCAGTTCTTC
cdr3_aa: CSVDTKTGGPQNEQFF
cdr3_length: 16
clone_size: many
j_call: TRBJ2-1
v_call: TRBV29-1
d_call: TRBD1

cdr3_nt: TGTGCCAGCAGTCCTCGCAGGGGGATTCCTCGGGGCTACACCTTC
cdr3_aa: CASSPRRGIPRGYTF
cdr3_length: 15
clone_size: many
j_call: TRBJ1-2
v_call: TRBV27
d_call: TRBD1

cdr3_nt: TGTGCCAGCAGTACTAACTGGGGCAATGAGCAGTTCTTC
cdr3_aa: CASSTNWGNEQFF
cdr3_length: 13
clone_size: many
j_call: TRBJ2-1
v_call: TRBV6-6
d_call: NA

cdr3_nt: TGTGCCAGCAGTGACCCCCAATTTACTGAAGCTTTCTTT
cdr3_aa: CASSDPQFTEAFF
cdr3_length: 13
clone_size: NA
j_call: TRBJ1-1
v_call: TRBV6-4
d_call: NA

cdr3_nt: TGTGCCAGCAGTGATAGGCCAATACCTTCTGGAAACACCATATATTTT
cdr3_aa: CASSDRPIPSGNTIYF
cdr3_length: 16
clone_size: many
j_call: TRBJ1-3
v_call: TRBV2
d_call: NA

cdr3_nt: TGTGCCAGTAGTCCCGGGACTAGCGGGAGCAATGAGCAGTTCTTC
cdr3_aa: CASSPGTSGSNEQFF
cdr3_length: 15
clone_size: once
j_call: TRBJ2-1
v_call: TRBV19
d_call: TRBD2

cdr3_nt: TGTGCCAGCAGTTTAACAAGCAATCAGCCCCAGCATTTT
cdr3_aa: CASSLTSNQPQHF
cdr3_length: 13
clone_size: many
j_call: TRBJ1-5
v_call: TRBV27
d_call: NA

cdr3_nt: TGTGCCAGCAGCTTAATCGGGAGTGTCACAGATACGCAGTATTTT
cdr3_aa: CASSLIGSVTDTQYF
cdr3_length: 15
clone_size: many
j_call: TRBJ2-3
v_call: TRBV7-3
d_call: NA

cdr3_nt: TGTGCCAGCATCCGCGGGTCTAGCACAGATACGCAGTATTTT
cdr3_aa: CASIRGSSTDTQYF
cdr3_length: 14
clone_size: many
j_call: TRBJ2-3
v_call: TRBV2
d_call: NA